This T cell receptor beta chain comes out of a study of blood T cell repertoires in COVID-19. About the research overall: The United States, Italy and Spain provided the acute and convalescent COVID-19 samples. T cells, B-cell-depleted T cells, or PBMCs provided the cDNA or gDNA that served as material.

This clone was detected a few times. CDR3 length equals 15 residues. Germline loops: CDR1 SGDLS, CDR2 YYNGEE. The ends were cut back, 3 bases at V and 0 bases at J, with 10 bases in the middle. Study processing details: Reference gene primer amplification yielded estimated nucleated cell counts. The protocol was immunoSEQ multiplex PCR, while the TCRdb copy is restricted to in-frame clones and leaves out a portion. V and J calls and clone size come straight from that table; D and trimming were deduced from the DNA. The sample includes 290,000 or so clones, around 84% of them seen just once. The V call is TRBV9, the J call TRBJ1-3; maybe TRBD1 (6 bases). The source material was peripheral blood. This TCR came from an older man with acute or convalescent COVID-19. CDR3 DNA sequence: TGTGCCAGCAGCGCCGACAGGACCTCTGGAAACACCATATATTTT. Protein sequence: CASSADRTSGNTIYF.